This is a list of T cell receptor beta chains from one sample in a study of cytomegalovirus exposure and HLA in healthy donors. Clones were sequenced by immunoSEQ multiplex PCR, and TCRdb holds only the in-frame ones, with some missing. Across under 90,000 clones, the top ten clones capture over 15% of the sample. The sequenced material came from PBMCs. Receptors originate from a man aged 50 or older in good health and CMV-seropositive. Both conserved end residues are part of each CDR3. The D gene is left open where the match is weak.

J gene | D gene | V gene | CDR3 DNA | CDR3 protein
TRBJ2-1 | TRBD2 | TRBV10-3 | TGTGCCATCAATTCTGGGACTAGCGATGAGCAGTTCTTC | CAINSGTSDEQFF
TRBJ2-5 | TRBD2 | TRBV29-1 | TGCAGCGTATCAGGTGGGCCGGGACTAGCGGGCGAAGAGACCCAGTACTTC | CSVSGGPGLAGEETQYF
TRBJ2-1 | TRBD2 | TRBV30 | TGTGCCTGGAGTTCTAGCGGGAGGTATGAGCAGTTCTTC | CAWSSSGRYEQFF
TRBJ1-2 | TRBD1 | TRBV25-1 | TGTGCCAGCACCTGGACAGGATCCAACTATGGCTACACCTTC | CASTWTGSNYGYTF
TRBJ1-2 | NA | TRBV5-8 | TGTGCCAGCAGCCCGGACAGACGTGGCTACACCTTC | CASSPDRRGYTF
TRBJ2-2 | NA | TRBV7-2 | TGTGCCAGCAGCTTGTGGCAGCGAACCGGGGAGCTGTTTTTT | CASSLWQRTGELFF
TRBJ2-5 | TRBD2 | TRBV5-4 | TGTGCCAGCAGCCGCGGACTAGCGGGAGGCCAAGAGACCCAGTACTTC | CASSRGLAGGQETQYF
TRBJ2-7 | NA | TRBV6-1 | TGTGCCAGCGGAGGGGTAGGGGCTTCCTACGAGCAGTACTTC | CASGGVGASYEQYF
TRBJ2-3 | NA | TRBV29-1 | TGCAGCGTTGAAGTTCGGACAGACGGCACGCAGTATTTT | CSVEVRTDGTQYF
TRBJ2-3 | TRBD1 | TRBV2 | TGTGCCAGCAAGCGACAGGGTTTTTTCACAGATACGCAGTATTTT | CASKRQGFFTDTQYF
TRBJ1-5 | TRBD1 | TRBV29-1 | TGCAGCGTGGGACAGGGGGAAGGTCAGCCCCAGCATTTT | CSVGQGEGQPQHF
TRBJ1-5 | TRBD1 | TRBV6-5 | TGTGCCAGCAGTTACTCAGGAGGCAGGGGGAGCCAGCCCCAGCATTTT | CASSYSGGRGSQPQHF
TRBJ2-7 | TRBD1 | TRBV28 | TGTGCCACCCAAATAGGACAGGCCTACGAGCAGTACTTC | CATQIGQAYEQYF
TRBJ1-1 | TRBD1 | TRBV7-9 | TGTGCCAGCAACTCACGGGCAGGGGGTGGGAACACTGAAGCTTTCTTT | CASNSRAGGGNTEAFF
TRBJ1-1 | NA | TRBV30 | TGTGCCTGTACAGGGTGGGCTGAAGCTTTCTTT | CACTGWAEAFF
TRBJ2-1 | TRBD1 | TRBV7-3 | TGTGCCAGCAGCTCAACCGGACAGGGACCCTACAATGAGCAGTTCTTC | CASSSTGQGPYNEQFF
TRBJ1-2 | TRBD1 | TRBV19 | TGTGCCAGTAGTATCGATAACAGGGGATACGGCTATGGCTACACCTTC | CASSIDNRGYGYGYTF
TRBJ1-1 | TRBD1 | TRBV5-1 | TGCGCCAGCACTACAGGGGGATCCACTGAAGCTTTCTTT | CASTTGGSTEAFF
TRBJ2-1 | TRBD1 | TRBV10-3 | TGTGCCATCAGTGACGGGACAGGGCCAAATGAGCAGTTCTTC | CAISDGTGPNEQFF
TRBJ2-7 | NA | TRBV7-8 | TGTGCCAGCAGCTTTTCCAGGGGCAACTACGAGCAGTACTTC | CASSFSRGNYEQYF
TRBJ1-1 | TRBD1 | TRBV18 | TGTGCCAGCTCACCACCGGGACAGGGGGGGAACACTGAAGCTTTCTTT | CASSPPGQGGNTEAFF
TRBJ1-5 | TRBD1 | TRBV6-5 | TGTGCCAGCAGTAGACAGGGCCAGGGTCAGCCCCAGCATTTT | CASSRQGQGQPQHF
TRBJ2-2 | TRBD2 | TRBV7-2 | TGTGCCAGCAGCTTAGTGGGACTAGCCGGGGAGCTGTTTTTT | CASSLVGLAGELFF
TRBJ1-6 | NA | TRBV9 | TGTGCCAGCAGCATCAGTCCGACCGGAGGGAGTTCACCCCTCCACTTT | CASSISPTGGSSPLHF
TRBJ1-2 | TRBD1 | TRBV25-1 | TGTGCCAGCAGTTGGACAGGGGATGGCTACACCTTC | CASSWTGDGYTF
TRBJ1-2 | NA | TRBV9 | TGTGCCAGCAGCGCCAGGTATTTAGACTATGGCTACACCTTC | CASSARYLDYGYTF
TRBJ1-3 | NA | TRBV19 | TGTGCCAGTAGTATAGCGGATGGGGCCCTCTCTGGAAACACCATATATTTT | CASSIADGALSGNTIYF
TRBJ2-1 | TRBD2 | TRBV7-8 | TGTGCCAGCAGCGTACAAGCGGGGTACTACAATGAGCAGTTCTTC | CASSVQAGYYNEQFF